The following is a T cell receptor (beta chain) sequence with its context. Its target is not known. PCR was performed a second time for about 7 to 11 cycles using a sample-barcoded 5' primer and a J-beta primer mix. TCRdb redid the calling of the 5' RACE reads with MiXCR, one entry per CDR3 protein. The sample consists of almost 300,000 distinct CDR3 sequences, roughly 26% of them appearing once. The data derive from a study of blood T cells in healthy people across ages. Study-level results: Possibly confounding the expanded clonotype changes was the fact that donor CMV status was unknown. Estimates of total diversity, which came from one million sequenced T cells, were considered to be underestimates. Among T cells, TCR beta diversity per million cells dropped roughly linearly as age rose.

The CDR3 contains 13 residues. V was shortened by 4 bases and J by 1 base, with 7 bases between the two germline ends. Germline CDR1 SEHNR, CDR2 FQNEAQ (reference sequence). Drawing of peripheral blood yielded ten milliliters from each donor. The specimen was blood. The sequence was collected from a woman between 65 and 79 years old in good health. The chain uses TRBV7-9 and TRBJ2-5; D is uncertain. The DNA for the CDR3 is TGTGCCAGCAGCTCGGCCGGCCAAGAGACCCAGTACTTC. Its translation: CASSSAGQETQYF.